This T cell receptor (beta chain) was obtained from a study of T cell responses to AZD1222 COVID-19 vaccine. V lost 6 bases and J lost 8, with 10 bases in between. The CDR3 runs 11 residues. Germline V lookup: CDR1 MNHEY, CDR2 SVGAGI. Sequencing used immunoSEQ multiplex PCR; TCRdb keeps in-frame clones, though not all of them. The table shows approximately 100,000 clones, with about 92% occurring only once. The sequenced sample was peripheral blood, obtained on day 0 of AZD1222 vaccination. The sequence derives from an adult in good health. The chain is built from TRBV6-5 and TRBJ1-1; D gene uncertain. This chain's CDR3 is CASRGTEEAFF. For the CDR3, the DNA is TGTGCCAGCAGAGGAACAGAAGAAGCTTTCTTT.